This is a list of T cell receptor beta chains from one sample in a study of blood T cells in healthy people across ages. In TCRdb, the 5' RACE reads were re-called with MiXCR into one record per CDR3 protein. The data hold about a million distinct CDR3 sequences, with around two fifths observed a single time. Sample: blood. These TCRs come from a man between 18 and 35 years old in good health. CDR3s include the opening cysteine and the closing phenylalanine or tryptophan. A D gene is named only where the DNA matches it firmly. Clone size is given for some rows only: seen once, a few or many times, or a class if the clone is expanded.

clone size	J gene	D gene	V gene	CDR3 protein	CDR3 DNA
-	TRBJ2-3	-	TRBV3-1	CASSQALESTDTQYF	TGTGCCAGCAGCCAAGCCCTTGAAAGCACAGATACGCAGTATTTT
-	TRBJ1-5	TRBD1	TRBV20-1	CSARDGTGVRRQPQHF	TGCAGTGCTAGAGATGGGACAGGAGTAAGGAGGCAGCCCCAGCATTTT
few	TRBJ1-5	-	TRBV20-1	CSVLGQLINQPQHF	TGCAGTGTCTTGGGGCAGTTAATAAATCAGCCCCAGCATTTT
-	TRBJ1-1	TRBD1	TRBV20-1	CSARGDSRGTEAFF	TGCAGTGCTAGAGGGGACAGTCGGGGCACTGAAGCTTTCTTT
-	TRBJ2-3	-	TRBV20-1	CSAEGGYTDTQYF	TGCAGTGCGGAAGGGGGGTACACAGATACGCAGTATTTT
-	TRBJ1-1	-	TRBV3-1	CASSLGEGVTEAFF	TGTGCCAGCAGCCTAGGAGAGGGTGTGACTGAAGCTTTCTTT
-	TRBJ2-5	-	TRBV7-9	CASSLGVRLQETQYF	TGTGCCAGCAGCTTAGGGGTCAGACTCCAAGAGACCCAGTACTTC
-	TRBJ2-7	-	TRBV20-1	CSARDPGRSYEQYF	TGCAGTGCTAGAGATCCGGGTAGGAGCTACGAGCAGTACTTC
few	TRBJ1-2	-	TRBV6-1	CASSVSQIPIYGYTF	TGTGCCAGCAGTGTATCCCAGATACCGATCTATGGCTACACCTTC
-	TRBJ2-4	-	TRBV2	CASSERGQINTQYF	TGTGCCAGCAGTGAACGCGGGCAGATTAACACTCAGTACTTC
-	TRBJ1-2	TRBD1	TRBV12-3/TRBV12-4	CASSLLPTGRNYGYTF	TGTGCCAGCAGTTTATTGCCGACAGGGCGGAACTATGGCTACACCTTC
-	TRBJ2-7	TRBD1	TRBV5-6	CASSLRTGTGSYNEQYF	TGTGCCAGCAGCTTACGGACAGGGACAGGGTCCTACAATGAGCAGTACTTC
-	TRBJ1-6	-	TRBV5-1	CASSLDPRTDSPLHF	TGCGCCAGCAGCTTGGACCCCCGGACAGACTCACCCCTCCACTTT
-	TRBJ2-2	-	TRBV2	CASSEQTLNTGELFF	TGTGCCAGCAGTGAACAAACTCTGAACACCGGGGAGCTGTTTTTT
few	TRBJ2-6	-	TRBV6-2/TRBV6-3	CATGQGISGANVLTF	TGTGCTACAGGTCAAGGGATCTCTGGGGCCAACGTCCTGACTTTC
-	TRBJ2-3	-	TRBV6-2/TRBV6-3	CASSPTLEATQYF	TGTGCCAGCAGCCCCACCCTAGAGGCGACGCAGTATTTT